This TCR beta chain comes out of a study of blood T cell repertoires in COVID-19. Study details: T cells, B-cell-depleted T cells, or PBMCs supplied cDNA or gDNA.

Between the trimmed V and J ends, which lost 2 bases and 7 bases, there was a span of 6 bases. The CDR3 is 12 residues long. CDR1 is MNHEY and CDR2 is SVGAGI in the germline V gene. How the authors handled the data: Using reference gene primer amplification, nucleated cell counts were estimated. TCRdb keeps only in-frame clones here, not all; method: immunoSEQ multiplex PCR. From that table come the V and J calls and clone size; the DNA was used to work out D and trimming. The sample consists of 100,000 to 150,000 clones, about 81% of them appearing once. This rearrangement joins TRBV6-5 to TRBJ2-1; D gene unclear. This clonotype was sampled from a woman between 50 and 59 years old with acute or convalescent COVID-19. Sequenced input: peripheral blood. DNA of the CDR3: TGTGCCAGCAGTTACCAAAATAATGAGCAGTTCTTC. It encodes CASSYQNNEQFF.